These 8 T cell receptor beta chains came from one sample sequenced in a study of spatial heterogeneity in lung cancer. The sample's time point: sample taken at primary tumor resection. TCRs were sequenced from unsorted whole RNA of tumor, nontumor lung or PBMC. TCRdb re-derived calls from the 5' RACE reads in MiXCR, one entry per CDR3 protein. Altogether 50,000 or so distinct CDR3 sequences are present, 10% to 15% being singletons, with the ten largest covering roughly 45%. This specimen consisted of PBMCs, obtained at surgery. The source is a female donor with early-stage non-small cell lung cancer.

This clonotype was counted a few times. The V call is TRBV28, the J call TRBJ1-5; D unclear. There are 16 residues in the CDR3. The V gene's germline CDR1 is MDHEN and CDR2 SYDVKM. Between the trimmed V and J ends, which lost 3 bases and 5 bases, there was a span of 17 bases. CDR3 amino acids: CASSFRSWWAHQPQHF. CDR3 sequence (DNA): TGTGCCAGCAGTTTTAGAAGTTGGTGGGCCCATCAGCCCCAGCATTTT. The full variable domain, completed using reference TRBV28 and TRBJ1-5, is DVKVTQSSRYLVKRTGEKVFLECVQDMDHENMFWYRQDPGLGLRLIYFSYDVKMKEKGDIPEGYSVSREKKERFSLILESASTNQTSMYLCASSFRSWWAHQPQHFGDGTRLSIL.

Only a few counts were recorded for this clonotype. This chain connects TRBV7-9 to TRBJ2-7; D is unclear. Germline V lookup: CDR1 SEHNR, CDR2 FQNEAQ (reference sequence). With 4 bases removed from V and 0 bases from J, the gap between germline ends came to 10 bases. This CDR3 has 14 amino acids. The chain's CDR3 is CASSSFSSSYEQYF. Here the CDR3 DNA reads TGTGCCAGCAGCTCGTTCAGTAGCTCCTACGAGCAGTACTTC.

This clonotype occurred a few times. J is TRBJ1-2 and V is TRBV2, with TRBD1 identical over 7 bases. V lost 6 bases and J lost 7; bases outside the gene matches: 8. The CDR3 length is 13 residues. Germline-derived CDR1 and CDR2 are SNHLY and FYNNEI. The chain's CDR3 is CASRTTAGGGYTF. CDR3 in DNA: TGTGCCAGCAGAACAACAGCAGGGGGTGGCTACACCTTC.

The genes are TRBV7-9 and TRBJ1-6, with D unclear. This CDR3 spans 14 amino acids. The ends were cut back, 3 bases at V and 5 bases at J, with 8 bases in the middle. Germline assignment: CDR1 SEHNR and CDR2 FQNEAQ (reference sequence). CDR3 sequence reads: CASSFVQNNSPLHF. CDR3 coding DNA: TGTGCCAGCAGCTTTGTCCAGAATAATTCACCCCTCCACTTT.

There are many counts of this clonotype. The chain is built from TRBV7-2 and TRBJ2-1, with D maybe TRBD2 (5 bases). Germline V lookup: CDR1 SGHTA, CDR2 FQGNSA. The CDR3 has 17 amino acids. The V end lost 4 bases, the J end lost 2 bases, and 18 bases lay between the germline ends. The CDR3 sequence is CASSSQHGVNAYNEQFF. CDR3 in DNA: TGTGCCAGCAGCTCCCAGCACGGGGTTAACGCCTACAATGAGCAGTTCTTC.

The V gene is TRBV7-3, the J gene TRBJ2-3; tentatively, D is TRBD2 (5 bases). V shed 4 bases and J shed 5 bases, with 13 bases lying between them. Germline V CDR1 and CDR2: SGHTA, FQGTGA. The CDR3 spans 14 residues. CDR3 residues: CASSSRGIGDTQYF. The CDR3 DNA is TGTGCCAGCAGCTCCCGGGGAATCGGAGATACGCAGTATTTT.

This clonotype was seen a handful of times. This rearrangement joins TRBV3-1 to TRBJ1-1; D remains unclear. This CDR3 contains 14 residues. V gave up 5 bases and J gave up 0 bases, with 10 bases separating them. The germline CDR1 and CDR2 sequences are LGHDT and YNNKEL (reference sequence). The CDR3 protein is CASSKRNMNTEAFF. The CDR3 DNA follows: TGTGCCAGCAGCAAGAGAAACATGAACACTGAAGCTTTCTTT.

The chain joins TRBV12-3 or TRBV12-4 to TRBJ2-7; D is undetermined. This CDR3 region has 13 residues. Trimming took 2 bases from V and 3 from J, leaving 8 bases between them. DNA for the CDR3: TGTGCCAGCAGTTTATTCAGCGACTACGAGCAGTACTTC. Translation: CASSLFSDYEQYF.